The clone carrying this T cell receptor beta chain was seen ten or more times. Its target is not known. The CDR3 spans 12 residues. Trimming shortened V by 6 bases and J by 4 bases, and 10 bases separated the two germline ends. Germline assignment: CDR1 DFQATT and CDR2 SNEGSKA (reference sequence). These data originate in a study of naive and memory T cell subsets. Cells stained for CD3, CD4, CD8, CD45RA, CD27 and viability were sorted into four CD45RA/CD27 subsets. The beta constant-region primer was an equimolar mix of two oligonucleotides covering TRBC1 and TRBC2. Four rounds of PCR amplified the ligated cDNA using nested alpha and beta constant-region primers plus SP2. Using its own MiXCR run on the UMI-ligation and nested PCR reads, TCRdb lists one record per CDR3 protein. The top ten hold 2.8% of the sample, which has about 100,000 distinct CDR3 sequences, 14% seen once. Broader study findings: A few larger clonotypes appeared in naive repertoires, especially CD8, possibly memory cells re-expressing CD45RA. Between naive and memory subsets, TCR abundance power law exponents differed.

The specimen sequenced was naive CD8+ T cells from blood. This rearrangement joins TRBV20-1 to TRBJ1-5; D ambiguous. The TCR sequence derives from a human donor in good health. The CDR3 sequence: CSAQDGNQPQHF. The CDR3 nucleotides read TGCAGTGCCCAAGACGGGAATCAGCCCCAGCATTTT.